What follows describes a single T cell receptor beta chain. Its antigen is unknown. The data were obtained in a study of cytomegalovirus exposure and HLA in healthy donors. The J segment lost 1 base and the V segment lost 0 bases, leaving 3 bases of the junction unmatched. The germline CDR1 and CDR2 sequences are SGHRS and YFSETQ. This CDR3 spans 16 amino acids. Overall study results and limits: Most observed TCR sequences were rare, whereas some public TCRs were detected in many donors.

Amplification used 60 Vbeta primers and 13 Jbeta primers. The repertoire was sequenced with immunoSEQ multiplex PCR; TCRdb's copy has only in-frame clones and lacks some. The repertoire includes roughly 190,000 clones, over 75% of them detected once, and less than 7% sits in the top ten. The specimen sequenced was PBMCs. The clonotype originates from a man aged 40-49 years in good health and CMV-seropositive. This chain connects TRBV5-1 to TRBJ2-3, with 9 bases identical to TRBD2. The CDR3 here is CASSLEVAGGTDTQYF. The CDR3 DNA is TGCGCCAGCAGCTTGGAGGTAGCGGGGGGCACAGATACGCAGTATTTT. Full variable domain (remainder filled in from reference TRBV5-1 and TRBJ2-3): KAGVTQTPRYLIKTRGQQVTLSCSPISGHRSVSWYQQTPGQGLQFLFEYFSETQRNKGNFPGRFSGRQFSNSRSEMNVSTLELGDSALYLCASSLEVAGGTDTQYFGPGTRLTVL.